Following are 8 T cell receptor beta chains from one sample sequenced in a study of OX40 agonist ivuxolimab in advanced cancers. Sequencing was performed with immunoSEQ multiplex PCR; in TCRdb, only in-frame clones are kept and a portion is missing. The data contain 95,000 to 120,000 clones, approximately 90% of them singletons. The specimen comprised CD4+ or CD8+ T cells sorted from blood, sampled in a trial of the OX40 agonist ivuxolimab. These TCRs come from an adult with an advanced solid tumor such as melanoma, head and neck, liver or kidney cancer.

This clone was seen once. CDR3: CAGAPTGPNTDTQYF. DNA of the CDR3: TGTGCCGGCGCTCCCACCGGGCCGAACACAGATACGCAGTATTTT. The rearrangement uses TRBV10-3 and TRBJ2-3; no firm D call. V was pared by 11 bases and J by 2 bases, with 20 bases between. This CDR3 is 15 amino acids long. Germline V gene lookup returns CDR1 ENHRY and CDR2 SYGVKD.

In its sample, this clone was seen a few times. The chain is built from TRBV30 and TRBJ1-2; TRBD1 is a possible D gene (5 bases). Trimming pared 0 bases from V and 2 bases from J, leaving 7 bases between. Germline lookup yields CDR1 GTSNPN and CDR2 SVGIG (reference sequence). CDR3 length: 13 amino acids. As DNA, the CDR3 is TGTGCCTGGAGTGTAGGGGCGAACTATGGCTACACCTTC. Translating it yields CAWSVGANYGYTF.

The J gene is TRBJ1-1, the V gene TRBV7-9; no clear D. From germline, CDR1 is SEHNR and CDR2 FQNEAQ (reference sequence). Deletions cut 6 bases from V and 5 bases from J, with 16 bases between. The CDR3 length is 14 residues. CDR3 in amino acids: CASRSNLETTEAFF. The DNA for the CDR3 is TGTGCCAGCAGGTCGAATTTGGAGACGACTGAAGCTTTCTTT.

J is TRBJ2-7 and V is TRBV21-1; the table's D call, TRBD1, has no DNA check behind it. TRBV21-1 is annotated as a pseudogene. The CDR3 is 17 residues long. The CDR3 DNA sequence: TGTGCCAGCCCCCCTCCACGGACAGAAGTGTTACACTACGAGCAGTACTTC. Protein: CASPPPRTEVLHYEQYF.

V usage is TRBV28 and J usage is TRBJ2-7; D is ambiguous. The CDR3 runs 12 residues. V was cut by 5 bases and J by 5 bases, with 10 bases left in between. The germline V gene encodes CDR1 MDHEN and CDR2 SYDVKM. The CDR3 is CASSPPRDEQYF. The CDR3 DNA reads as TGTGCCAGCAGTCCTCCTAGGGACGAGCAGTACTTC.

With respect to this clone: This sample includes further DNA sequences coding for the same CDR3. V is TRBV6-1 and J is TRBJ1-1; D call uncertain. The V end lost 1 base, the J end lost 0 bases, and 3 bases lay between the germline ends. CDR1 is MNHNS, CDR2 SASEGT, per germline. This CDR3 region has 13 residues. CDR3 protein: CASSEGMNTEAFF. The CDR3 DNA sequence: TGTGCCAGCAGTGAAGGGATGAACACTGAAGCTTTCTTT.

The rearrangement links TRBV5-8 to TRBJ1-5; unclear D gene. V lost 4 bases to trimming and J lost 0 bases, with 5 bases between them. Germline V gene lookup returns CDR1 SGHTS and CDR2 YDEGEE. This CDR3 region has 13 residues. The CDR3 nucleotides are TGTGCCAGCAGCCTCGATAGCAATCAGCCCCAGCATTTT. It yields the protein CASSLDSNQPQHF.

The chain combines TRBV30 with TRBJ2-7, with a tentative D call TRBD1 (6 bases). Trimming took 1 base from V and 2 from J, leaving 12 bases between them. The CDR3 consists of 14 residues. CDR1 and CDR2 from the germline V gene are GTSNPN and SVGIG (reference sequence). CDR3 DNA: TGTGCCTGGAGTGAGGGACAAACGACCTACGAGCAGTACTTC. Translation gives CAWSEGQTTYEQYF. Full variable domain (rest looked up from reference TRBV30 and TRBJ2-7): SQTIHQWPATLVQPVGSPLSLECTVEGTSNPNLYWYRQAAGRGLQLLFYSVGIGQISSEVPQNLSASRPQDRQFILSSKKLLLSDSGFYLCAWSEGQTTYEQYFGPGTRLTVT.